The table lists the clone carrying this T cell receptor beta chain with many counts. Antigen: not known. The entry originates in a study of human T cells and chemical hapten exposure. Study at large: Skin on the upper inner arm, about 2 cm by about 2 cm in size, was sensitized with 2% DPC.

Study-level findings and limits: Each of the donors had alopecia, so their immune responses may not resemble those of healthy people.

As to time point: patch test 2, 6 weeks after DPC sensitization. The treatment denotes: therapeutic diphenylcyclopropenone sensitization with weekly scalp DPC. Each patch-test visit's blood sample preceded patch application. The CDR3 consists of 13 residues. Trimming took 4 bases from V and 1 from J, leaving 7 bases between them. The germline gives CDR1 WNHNN, CDR2 SYGVQD (reference sequence). For the library, individual cDNA molecules each received unique molecular identifiers. TCRdb reprocessed the RACE reads via MiXCR and lists one record per CDR3 protein. Here the sample spans tens of thousands of distinct CDR3 sequences, 9.9% being singletons.

The TCR originated in a woman aged 45-59 years with alopecia areata. Some clones in this sample may be carry-over from other donors' samples. Source: whole blood, taken in connection with sensitization to the hapten diphenylcyclopropenone (DPC). This sequence joins TRBV10-1 and TRBJ1-1, with D possibly TRBD1 on 5 matching bases. The chain's CDR3 is CASSAGQNTEAFF. The CDR3 DNA follows: TGCGCCAGCAGTGCTGGACAGAACACTGAAGCTTTCTTT.